These 14 T cell receptor beta chains share one sample of origin, sequenced in a study of shared clonotypes between healthy human individuals. The repertoire was sequenced with immunoSEQ multiplex PCR; TCRdb's copy has only in-frame clones and lacks some. The data show nearly 600,000 clones, nearly 97% seen once. Selected positively for CCR7 and CD45RO-negative, naive CD8 cells excluded terminally differentiated effector memory CD45RA+ cells. The sequencing input was naive CD8+ T cells sorted from blood. All receptors come from a woman in her twenties or thirties in good health.

The chain has TRBV5-4 and TRBJ1-3, with D possibly TRBD1 on 5 matching bases. Between the trimmed V and J ends, which lost 4 bases and 2 bases, there was a span of 13 bases. CDR3 length: 15 amino acids. The germline gives CDR1 SGHNT, CDR2 YYREEE (reference sequence). CDR3 bases: TGTGCCAGCAGCCAGGGAGGCAAGCCTGGAAACACCATATATTTT. Protein product: CASSQGGKPGNTIYF.

The rearrangement joins TRBV28 to TRBJ1-1; D may be TRBD1 (5 bases). V lost 3 bases and J 0 bases, leaving 14 bases between the germline ends. The CDR3 has 16 residues. Germline CDR1 is MDHEN and CDR2 is SYDVKM. The CDR3 DNA reads as TGTGCCAGCAGTTTTCCGACAGACTTCATGAACACTGAAGCTTTCTTT. It is translated as CASSFPTDFMNTEAFF. The full variable domain, in which reference TRBV28 and TRBJ1-1 provide the parts outside the CDR3, is DVKVTQSSRYLVKRTGEKVFLECVQDMDHENMFWYRQDPGLGLRLIYFSYDVKMKEKGDIPEGYSVSREKKERFSLILESASTNQTSMYLCASSFPTDFMNTEAFFGQGTRLTVV.

The chain recombines TRBV27 with TRBJ1-1; 9 nucleotides align to TRBD1. Looked up from germline, CDR1 is MNHEY and CDR2 is SMNVEV (reference sequence). The CDR3 has 13 amino acids. With 2 bases clipped from V and 10 bases from J, the junction kept 5 bases outside the gene matches. CDR3 nucleotide sequence: TGTGCCAGCAGTTTAGGGGACAGGGATGCAGCTTTCTTT. It encodes CASSLGDRDAAFF.

Here the CDR3 reads CASSVVGMGNEQFF. The CDR3 DNA sequence: TGTGCCAGCAGCGTAGTCGGGATGGGGAATGAGCAGTTCTTC. The J gene is TRBJ2-1, the V gene TRBV9, with D possibly matching TRBD2 (5 bases). Germline assignment: CDR1 SGDLS and CDR2 YYNGEE. This CDR3 spans 14 amino acids. The V end was cut by 0 bases, the J end by 7 bases, with 11 bases between.

About this clone: The same CDR3 is also encoded by other DNA sequences in this sample. The V gene is TRBV19, the J gene TRBJ2-1, with D possibly called TRBD1 or TRBD2 (5 bases each). V lost 5 bases and J lost 4, with 9 bases in between. Looked up from germline, CDR1 is LNHDA and CDR2 is SQIVND (reference sequence). CDR3 length: 13 residues. CDR3 sequence (DNA): TGTGCCAGTAGTTGGGACGCTTACAATGAGCAGTTCTTC. It specifies CASSWDAYNEQFF.

The rearrangement links TRBV28 to TRBJ2-1; 9 bases match TRBD2. Germline-derived CDR1 and CDR2 are MDHEN and SYDVKM. The trim removed 4 bases at V and 8 bases at J, leaving 15 bases unmatched. The CDR3 has 17 residues. The DNA of the CDR3 is TGTGCCAGCAGTTCCGGTATAGCGGGAGACCCGACCGATGAGCAGTTCTTC. Amino acid sequence: CASSSGIAGDPTDEQFF.

The V gene is TRBV5-1, the J gene TRBJ1-1; TRBD1 is a possible D gene (6 bases). Trimming removed 0 bases from V and 5 bases from J, with 14 bases in between. The CDR3 covers 15 residues. CDR1 SGHRS and CDR2 YFSETQ come from the germline V gene. CDR3 sequence reads: CASSLDGGAITEAFF. CDR3 sequence (DNA): TGCGCCAGCAGCTTGGATGGGGGCGCGATTACTGAAGCTTTCTTT.

V gene TRBV5-4 combines with J gene TRBJ1-1; unclear D gene. Between the trimmed V and J ends, which lost 1 base and 8 bases, there was a span of 9 bases. The V gene's germline CDR1 is SGHNT and CDR2 YYREEE (reference sequence). CDR3 size: 12 residues. The CDR3 loop reads CASSLYGVEAFF. The CDR3 coding sequence is TGTGCCAGCAGCTTGTATGGGGTAGAAGCTTTCTTT.

The chain combines TRBV27 with TRBJ2-5; 9 bases match TRBD2. Germline assignment: CDR1 MNHEY and CDR2 SMNVEV (reference sequence). Trimming took 2 bases from V and 5 from J; bases not matched to a gene: 9. The CDR3 loop spans 16 amino acids. CDR3 coding DNA: TGTGCCAGCAGTTTAGCTCCTAGCGGGAAATTCGAGACCCAGTACTTC. Amino acids: CASSLAPSGKFETQYF.

The CDR3 nucleotides are TGTGCCAGCAGCCCGACCAGGGGGGGAAACACCATATATTTT. Residues: CASSPTRGGNTIYF. The chain carries TRBV7-8 and TRBJ1-3; 7 nucleotides line up with TRBD1. Germline values: CDR1 SGHVS, CDR2 FQNEAQ. Losses at the gene ends were 5 bases for V and 4 bases for J; bases not matched to a gene: 5. This CDR3 region has 14 residues.

V usage is TRBV19 and J usage is TRBJ2-2; D might be TRBD1 (6 bases). V was trimmed by 5 bases and J by 7 bases, leaving 17 bases between them. CDR3 size: 15 residues. CDR1 LNHDA and CDR2 SQIVND come from the germline V gene (reference sequence). DNA of the CDR3: TGTGCCAGTAGTCCTGGACAGTGGGCGGGCGGGGAGCTGTTTTTT. Residues: CASSPGQWAGGELFF.

The gene calls are TRBV19 and TRBJ1-1; TRBD1 is a possible D gene (5 bases). V dropped 5 bases and J dropped 3 bases, with 13 bases sitting between them. Germline V CDR1 and CDR2: LNHDA, SQIVND (reference sequence). The CDR3 spans 14 residues. CDR3 nucleotide sequence: TGTGCCAGTAGTCCAATCATGGGGGACACTGAAGCTTTCTTT. It specifies CASSPIMGDTEAFF.

V and J are TRBV27 and TRBJ2-1, with D perhaps TRBD1 (6 bases). The CDR3 is made up of 14 amino acids. V gave up 0 bases and J gave up 7 bases, with 10 bases separating them. CDR1 MNHEY and CDR2 SMNVEV come from the germline V gene (reference sequence). CDR3 loop: CASSLSPGVNEQFF. CDR3 sequence (DNA): TGTGCCAGCAGTTTATCGCCAGGGGTGAATGAGCAGTTCTTC.

This chain links TRBV14 with TRBJ1-4; TRBD1 might be the D (5 bases). Germline-derived CDR1 and CDR2 are SGHDN and FVKESK. The CDR3 sequence is 17 residues long. The ends were cut back, 4 bases at V and 3 bases at J, with 18 bases in the middle. This chain's CDR3 is CASSPNSGGAANEKLFF. The CDR3 DNA reads TGTGCCAGCAGCCCAAATTCCGGGGGTGCGGCTAATGAAAAACTGTTTTTT.